The source of this TCR beta chain is a study of T cells in Graves' hyperthyroidism and ophthalmopathy. To note about this clonotype: What it binds is unknown. A much larger clonotype is one base distant, so this may be a read error.

Patients aged 18 to 65 had newly diagnosed hyperthyroidism lasting under 2 months. General study points: Blood also contained most expanded thyroid clonotypes above 0.001. Stable hyperthyroidism was told apart from ophthalmopathy by a model built on 13 V-J features. The model forecast ophthalmopathy, anticipating it by a median approximately 7 months before onset.

The CDR3 regions of TCR beta were amplified from RNA transcripts. TCR CDR3 regions were first amplified by RT-PCR with HTBI primers. TCRdb passed the multiplex PCR reads through MiXCR, listing each CDR3 protein once. The profile shows more than 150,000 distinct CDR3 sequences, over 15% of them singletons. Sequencing used blood. The clonotype comes from a woman in her forties or fifties with Graves' hyperthyroidism.

The DNA for the CDR3 is TGCGCCAGCAGCTTGGTGAGCGTCATGAACACTGAAGCTCTCTTT. Translating gives CASSLVSVMNTEALF. The rearrangement links TRBV5-1 to TRBJ1-1; D not certain. Looked up from germline, CDR1 is SGHRS and CDR2 is YFSETQ. CDR3 size: 15 residues.